Shown below are 5 T cell receptor beta chains from a single sample sequenced in a study of OX40 agonist ivuxolimab in advanced cancers. The protocol was immunoSEQ multiplex PCR, while the TCRdb copy is restricted to in-frame clones and leaves out a portion. The sample yields 61,000 or so clones, approximately 87% seen once. The material sequenced was CD4+ or CD8+ T cells sorted from blood, taken in a trial of the OX40 agonist ivuxolimab. Every receptor here comes from an adult with an advanced solid tumor such as melanoma, head and neck, liver or kidney cancer.

The chain joins TRBV9 to TRBJ2-3, with D maybe TRBD2 (6 bases). Looked up from germline, CDR1 is SGDLS and CDR2 is YYNGEE. This CDR3 is 14 amino acids long. Trimming pared 0 bases from V and 4 bases from J, leaving 9 bases between. Here the CDR3 reads CASSVVAVADTQYF. CDR3 DNA sequence: TGTGCCAGCAGCGTAGTAGCGGTGGCAGATACGCAGTATTTT.

This clone was seen a few times. The V gene is TRBV11-2, the J gene TRBJ1-1; 7 bases fit TRBD1. Germline V lookup: CDR1 SGHAT, CDR2 FQNNGV. J was trimmed by 4 bases and V by 6 bases; bases with no gene match: 11. This CDR3 comprises 15 residues. CDR3 loop: CASSKTGAPGTEAFF. In nucleotides, the CDR3 is TGTGCCAGCAGTAAAACAGGGGCCCCCGGCACTGAAGCTTTCTTT.

The chain joins TRBV5-1 to TRBJ2-5; D might be TRBD1 (5 bases). CDR3 size: 13 residues. Per the germline V gene, CDR1 is SGHRS and CDR2 is YFSETQ. Trimming left V 3 bases short and J 5 bases short, with 11 bases between. CDR3 sequence: CASSSWAGETQYF. In DNA, the CDR3 is TGCGCCAGCAGCTCCTGGGCAGGGGAGACCCAGTACTTC.

This clone was counted a single time. This chain joins TRBV10-3 and TRBJ1-1, with 8 positions matching TRBD1. In germline, CDR1 is ENHRY, CDR2 SYGVKD. Trimming at V came to 9 bases and at J to 0 bases, leaving 6 bases not matched to a gene. The length of the CDR3 is 14 residues. The CDR3 region is CAMHTGGMNTEAFF. In DNA, the CDR3 is TGTGCCATGCACACAGGGGGGATGAACACTGAAGCTTTCTTT.

V is TRBV4-1 and J is TRBJ2-5; 8 nucleotides match TRBD2. Germline CDR1 is MGHRA and CDR2 is YSYEKL. The CDR3 is made up of 14 amino acids. J lost 5 bases, V lost 1 base, and 3 bases had no gene match. The chain's CDR3 is CASSQGLAIETQYF. The CDR3 DNA reads TGCGCCAGCAGCCAAGGACTAGCGATCGAGACCCAGTACTTC.